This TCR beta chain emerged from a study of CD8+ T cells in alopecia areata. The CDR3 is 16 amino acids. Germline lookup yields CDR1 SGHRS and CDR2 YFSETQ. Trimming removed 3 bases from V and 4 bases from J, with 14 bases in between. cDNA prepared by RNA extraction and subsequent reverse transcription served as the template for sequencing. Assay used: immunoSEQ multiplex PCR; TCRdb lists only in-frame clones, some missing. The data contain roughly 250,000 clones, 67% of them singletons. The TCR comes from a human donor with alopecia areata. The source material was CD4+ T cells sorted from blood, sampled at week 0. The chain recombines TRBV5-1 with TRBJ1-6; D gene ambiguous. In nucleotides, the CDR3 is TGCGCCAGCAGCTCGGACCGGGGTTCATATAATTCACCCCTCCACTTT. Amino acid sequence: CASSSDRGSYNSPLHF.